This is a list of T cell receptor beta chains from one sample in a study of control samples from healthy donors and cancer patients. Generated by immunoSEQ multiplex PCR, the TCRdb table keeps only in-frame clones and is missing some. Of about 190,000 clones listed, 85% to 95% are singletons. The sequenced sample was blood. The receptors stem from a man between 18 and 29 years old in good health. The CDR3 runs from the conserved cysteine through the conserved F or W. The D gene is left open where the match is weak. For some rows the clone size is stated as once, few or many, or as a class when expanded; others skip it.

d_gene	j_gene	abundance	v_gene	CDR3nt	CDR3aa
.	TRBJ2-3	.	TRBV30	TGTGCCTGCTGGACCGCGGATACGCAGTATTTT	CACWTADTQYF
.	TRBJ2-3	.	TRBV7-9	TGTGCCAGCAGCGACCCCCGGGACTTGAACACAAATACGCAGTATTTT	CASSDPRDLNTNTQYF
TRBD1	TRBJ2-1	.	TRBV14	TGTGCCAGCAGCCCTATGGGACAGGGAAGTTTCTATGAGCAGTTCTTC	CASSPMGQGSFYEQFF
.	TRBJ2-7	.	TRBV3-1/TRBV3-2	TGTGCCAGCAGCCGGTATCCGCAGAGTGCCTACGAGCAGTACTTC	CASSRYPQSAYEQYF
.	TRBJ2-7	.	TRBV7-9	TGTGCCAGCAGCCCAACAGGAGGGGAGCAGTACTTC	CASSPTGGEQYF
.	TRBJ1-1	.	TRBV9	TGTGCCAGCAGCGTAGCGTCGGGGTATCGGACTGAAGCTTTCTTT	CASSVASGYRTEAFF
.	TRBJ1-1	.	TRBV7-3	TGTGCCAGCAGCCTACACAGGGAGATAACTGAAGCTTTCTTT	CASSLHREITEAFF
.	TRBJ2-1	.	TRBV30	TGTGCCTGGAGCCGCTGGGGGCAGGGCAATGAGCAGTTCTTC	CAWSRWGQGNEQFF
TRBD1	TRBJ1-4	.	TRBV27	TGTGCCAGCAGTTCTAGGAGACAGGGGGCTTCTACTAATGAAAAACTGTTTTTT	CASSSRRQGASTNEKLFF
TRBD1	TRBJ2-7	.	TRBV19	TGTGCCAGTAGTAAAACACCGGGACAGGGATCCTACGAGCAGTACTTC	CASSKTPGQGSYEQYF
.	TRBJ2-2	.	TRBV19	TGTGCCAGTAGTATTGTGGTTCGGGTGAAGGACACCGGGGAGCTGTTTTTT	CASSIVVRVKDTGELFF
.	TRBJ2-3	few	TRBV11-2	TGTGCCAGCAGCCAAGTCCGGGGATACACAGATACGCAGTATTTT	CASSQVRGYTDTQYF
.	TRBJ2-2	once	TRBV9	TGTGCCAGCAGCGGCTCCGGGACACCACTTTACGGGGAGCTGTTTTTT	CASSGSGTPLYGELFF
.	TRBJ2-7	.	TRBV2	TGTGCCAGCAGTGAAGCGCTTAGCCGGAGTGGGGAGCAGTACTTC	CASSEALSRSGEQYF
.	TRBJ1-1	.	TRBV4-1	TGCGCCAGCATCTCTACAGGAGTAGTAAAAGGCACTGAAGCTTTCTTT	CASISTGVVKGTEAFF
TRBD2	TRBJ2-5	.	TRBV7-2	TGTGCCAGCAGCTCCTGGGGGCGGGTAGCGGGGGAGTACTTC	CASSSWGRVAGEYF
.	TRBJ1-2	once	TRBV19	TGTGCCAGTAGTATTAACAGGGACCGTGGCTACACCTTC	CASSINRDRGYTF
TRBD1	TRBJ2-2	.	TRBV5-1	TGCGCCAGCAGCTTGACGACAGGGACAAACACCGGGGAGCTGTTTTTT	CASSLTTGTNTGELFF
TRBD1	TRBJ1-4	.	TRBV6-1	TGTGCCAGCAGTGTCAACAGGGGCGCGGCAACTAATGAAAAACTGTTTTTT	CASSVNRGAATNEKLFF
.	TRBJ2-2	.	TRBV2	TGTGCCAGCAGACGACCCTGGGAGGGGGAGACCGGGGAGCTGTTTTTT	CASRRPWEGETGELFF
TRBD1	TRBJ1-2	.	TRBV7-9	TGTGCCAGCAGCAACAGGGGTGACTATGGCTACACCTTC	CASSNRGDYGYTF
TRBD1	TRBJ2-7	.	TRBV5-1	TGCGCCAGCAAAGTTGGGGGACAGGGGGCGCGGGAGCAGTACTTC	CASKVGGQGAREQYF
TRBD1	TRBJ2-3	once	TRBV29-1	TGCAGCTTAACCGGGACAGGTAGCACAGATACGCAGTATTTT	CSLTGTGSTDTQYF
TRBD1	TRBJ2-7	.	TRBV19	TGTGCCAGTAGTATAGAGGGACAGGGCGGCGAGCAGTACTTC	CASSIEGQGGEQYF
TRBD1	TRBJ1-5	.	TRBV27	TGTGCCAGCAGCCGGGGACAGAATAGCAATCAGCCCCAGCATTTT	CASSRGQNSNQPQHF
.	TRBJ2-2	.	TRBV5-4	TGTGCCAGCAGCTTGGTGCAGTCCGTAGCCGGGGAGCTGTTTTTT	CASSLVQSVAGELFF
TRBD2	TRBJ2-2	.	TRBV12-5	TGTGCTAGTGGTCCCCGGGGGGGGAATTCGAACACCGGGGAGCTGTTTTTT	CASGPRGGNSNTGELFF
.	TRBJ2-3	.	TRBV12-5	TGTGCTAGTGGTTTGGTACTAGGGCAGAGAACAGATACGCAGTATTTT	CASGLVLGQRTDTQYF
TRBD1	TRBJ2-3	.	TRBV29-1	TGCAGCGGGCGGACAGGGGTTGGCACAGATACGCAGTATTTT	CSGRTGVGTDTQYF
.	TRBJ2-5	.	TRBV12-3/TRBV12-4	TGTGCCAGCAGTATCATACCAGAGACCCAGTACTTC	CASSIIPETQYF
TRBD1	TRBJ2-5	.	TRBV30	TGTGCCTGGAGGGTAGGACAGGGATGGGTCGGGGAGACCCAGTACTTC	CAWRVGQGWVGETQYF
.	TRBJ1-5	.	TRBV5-1	TGCGCCAGCAGGGAAGGACTGAATCAGCCCCAGCATTTT	CASREGLNQPQHF
.	TRBJ1-1	.	TRBV20-1	TGCAGTGCCCGCTCTGAAGCTTTCTTT	CSARSEAFF
.	TRBJ1-1	.	TRBV20-1	TGCAGTGCTAGTCCGACAGTGAACACTGAAGCTTTCTTT	CSASPTVNTEAFF
TRBD1	TRBJ1-6	.	TRBV6-5	TGTGCCAGCAATTACCGGGACAGGGGGAATTCACCCCTCCACTTT	CASNYRDRGNSPLHF
TRBD2	TRBJ2-3	.	TRBV29-1	TGCAGCGTTGAAGATCGAGCGGGGGGAGGAGATACGCAGTATTTT	CSVEDRAGGGDTQYF
.	TRBJ2-3	.	TRBV7-3	TGTGCCAGCAGCATTGGACCTGGCACAGATACGCAGTATTTT	CASSIGPGTDTQYF
TRBD2	TRBJ2-1	.	TRBV5-1	TGCGCCAGCAGCCCTGGACTAGCGGGGGTCGATGAGCAGTTCTTC	CASSPGLAGVDEQFF
.	TRBJ1-4	.	TRBV4-2	TGTGCCAGCAGCCAAGAACTGGGGACAACTAATGAAAAACTGTTTTTT	CASSQELGTTNEKLFF
TRBD2	TRBJ2-1	once	TRBV29-1	TGCAGCGTTGAAAGACTAGCGGGGGGAAATGAGCAGTTCTTC	CSVERLAGGNEQFF
.	TRBJ2-3	.	TRBV7-3	TGTGCCAGCAGCTTAAGATGGGGGCGCACAGATACGCAGTATTTT	CASSLRWGRTDTQYF
.	TRBJ1-2	.	TRBV28	TGTGCCAGCAGTTTATGGCCCGGCTATGGCTACACCTTC	CASSLWPGYGYTF
.	TRBJ1-5	.	TRBV27	TGTGCCAGCTCTCGGGATAGCAATCAGCCCCAGCATTTT	CASSRDSNQPQHF
.	TRBJ2-7	.	TRBV7-9	TGTGCCAGCAGCTTATCAGCCTCCTACGAGCAGTACTTC	CASSLSASYEQYF
TRBD2	TRBJ2-7	.	TRBV18	TGTGCCAGCTCACCACTCAGGGAGGGCGAGCAGTACTTC	CASSPLREGEQYF
.	TRBJ2-3	.	TRBV5-5	TGTGCCAGCAGCTTAGGGGGGTACACAGATACGCAGTATTTT	CASSLGGYTDTQYF
.	TRBJ2-1	.	TRBV13	TGTGCCAGCAGCCTACAGAGGGTAAATGAGCAGTTCTTC	CASSLQRVNEQFF
.	TRBJ1-2	once	TRBV19	TGTGCCAGTAAGGGGCAGGGGATTTATGGCTACACCTTC	CASKGQGIYGYTF
.	TRBJ2-2	.	TRBV18	TGTGCCAGCTCACCACAGGGGTCGAACACCGGGGAGCTGTTTTTT	CASSPQGSNTGELFF
.	TRBJ2-7	.	TRBV28	TGTGCCAGCAGTGCCCCCGGGGGTATCTACGAGCAGTACTTC	CASSAPGGIYEQYF
.	TRBJ1-6	.	TRBV10-2	TGCGCCAGCAGTGAGGGTCCCAGCTTAAGTTTTAGGGGGAGCTCCTATAATTCACCCCTCCACTTT	CASSEGPSLSFRGSSYNSPLHF
TRBD1	TRBJ1-4	.	TRBV18	TGTGCCAGCTCCCTGGACAGGGGGGTACATGAAAAACTGTTTTTT	CASSLDRGVHEKLFF
.	TRBJ2-7	.	TRBV5-1	TGCGCCAGCAGCTTGGCCGGGACAAGTAGCTCCTACGAGCAGTACTTC	CASSLAGTSSSYEQYF
TRBD2	TRBJ2-7	.	TRBV5-1	TGCGCCAGCAGCCCGGGGGGCTCCTACGAGCAGTACTTC	CASSPGGSYEQYF
.	TRBJ2-7	.	TRBV5-4	TGTGCCAGCAGCTATGGGGTCGAGCAGTACTTC	CASSYGVEQYF
.	TRBJ1-1	.	TRBV5-1	TGCGCCAGCAGCGCCGGACAGAACACTGAAGCTTTCTTT	CASSAGQNTEAFF
.	TRBJ1-2	.	TRBV28	TGTGCCAGCTCGAGCCCCCAGTGGCGAGGGGGCTACACCTTC	CASSSPQWRGGYTF